Sequencing of this T cell receptor (beta chain) was carried out in a study of beta chain features in type 1 diabetes. General study results and limits: cDNA-based sequencing might over-represent cells highly expressing TCR. Type 1 diabetes patients had moderately but significantly shorter TCRB CDR3s in all four CD4+ subsets.

As regards this clone: Its antigen is unknown.

The study reverse transcribed the entire isolated RNA, so it sequenced expressed TCRB transcripts. Sequencing was performed with immunoSEQ multiplex PCR; in TCRdb, only in-frame clones are kept and a portion is missing. There are more than 100,000 clones in the sample; approximately 30% occur only once, and 0.53% lies in the top ten. CDR1 is SQVTM, CDR2 ANQGSEA, per germline. Trimming at V came to 6 bases and at J to 4 bases, leaving 5 bases not matched to a gene. The CDR3 covers 13 residues. The receptor was isolated from a woman in her late teens or twenties with type 1 diabetes. J is TRBJ1-4 and V is TRBV29-1; 7 bases line up with TRBD1. Sample: central memory CD4+ T cells from blood. The CDR3 reads CSVRDSLNEKLFF. The CDR3 region has the DNA TGCAGCGTACGGGACAGCCTTAATGAAAAACTGTTTTTT.